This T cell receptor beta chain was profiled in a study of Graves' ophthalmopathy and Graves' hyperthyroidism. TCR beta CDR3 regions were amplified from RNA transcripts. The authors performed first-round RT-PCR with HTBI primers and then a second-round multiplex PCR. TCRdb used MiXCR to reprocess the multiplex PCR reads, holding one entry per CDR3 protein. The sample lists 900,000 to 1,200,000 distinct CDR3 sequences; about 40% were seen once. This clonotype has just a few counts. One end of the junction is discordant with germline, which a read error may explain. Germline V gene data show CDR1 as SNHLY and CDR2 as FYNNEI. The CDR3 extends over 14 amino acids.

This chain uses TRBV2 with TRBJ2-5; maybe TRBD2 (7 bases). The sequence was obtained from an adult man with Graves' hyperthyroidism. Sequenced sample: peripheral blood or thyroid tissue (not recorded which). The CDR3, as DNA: TGTACCAGCAGTGGAGGGGGGGCTATGAAGACCCAGTACTTC. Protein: CTSSGGGAMKTQYF.